Reported below is one T cell receptor beta chain. No antigen is known for it. TCRdb's copy holds only in-frame clones and misses some; the assay was immunoSEQ multiplex PCR. The sample consists of some 1,600,000 clones, 95% to 99% of them appearing once. The record originates from a study of shared clonotypes between healthy human individuals. At the level of the study: Three plates were used per donor for CD4 naive, three for CD4 memory, two for CD8 naive and one for CD8 memory.

General study points: Naive subsets, compared against memory subsets, generally had larger estimated richness values.

The CDR3 spans 15 residues. Germline V gene sequence: CDR1 SGHRS, CDR2 YFSETQ. V gave up 4 bases and J gave up 2 bases, with 15 bases separating them. Sequences were obtained from naive CD4+ T cells sorted from blood. Subset denoted: CD45RA+ positively selected. The J gene is TRBJ1-1, the V gene TRBV5-1; D may be TRBD1 (5 bases). The TCR comes from a man aged 30-40 years in good health. In DNA form, the CDR3 reads TGCGCCAGCAGCCCCCGTGGTGGGGGAAACACTGAAGCTTTCTTT. Translating it yields CASSPRGGGNTEAFF.